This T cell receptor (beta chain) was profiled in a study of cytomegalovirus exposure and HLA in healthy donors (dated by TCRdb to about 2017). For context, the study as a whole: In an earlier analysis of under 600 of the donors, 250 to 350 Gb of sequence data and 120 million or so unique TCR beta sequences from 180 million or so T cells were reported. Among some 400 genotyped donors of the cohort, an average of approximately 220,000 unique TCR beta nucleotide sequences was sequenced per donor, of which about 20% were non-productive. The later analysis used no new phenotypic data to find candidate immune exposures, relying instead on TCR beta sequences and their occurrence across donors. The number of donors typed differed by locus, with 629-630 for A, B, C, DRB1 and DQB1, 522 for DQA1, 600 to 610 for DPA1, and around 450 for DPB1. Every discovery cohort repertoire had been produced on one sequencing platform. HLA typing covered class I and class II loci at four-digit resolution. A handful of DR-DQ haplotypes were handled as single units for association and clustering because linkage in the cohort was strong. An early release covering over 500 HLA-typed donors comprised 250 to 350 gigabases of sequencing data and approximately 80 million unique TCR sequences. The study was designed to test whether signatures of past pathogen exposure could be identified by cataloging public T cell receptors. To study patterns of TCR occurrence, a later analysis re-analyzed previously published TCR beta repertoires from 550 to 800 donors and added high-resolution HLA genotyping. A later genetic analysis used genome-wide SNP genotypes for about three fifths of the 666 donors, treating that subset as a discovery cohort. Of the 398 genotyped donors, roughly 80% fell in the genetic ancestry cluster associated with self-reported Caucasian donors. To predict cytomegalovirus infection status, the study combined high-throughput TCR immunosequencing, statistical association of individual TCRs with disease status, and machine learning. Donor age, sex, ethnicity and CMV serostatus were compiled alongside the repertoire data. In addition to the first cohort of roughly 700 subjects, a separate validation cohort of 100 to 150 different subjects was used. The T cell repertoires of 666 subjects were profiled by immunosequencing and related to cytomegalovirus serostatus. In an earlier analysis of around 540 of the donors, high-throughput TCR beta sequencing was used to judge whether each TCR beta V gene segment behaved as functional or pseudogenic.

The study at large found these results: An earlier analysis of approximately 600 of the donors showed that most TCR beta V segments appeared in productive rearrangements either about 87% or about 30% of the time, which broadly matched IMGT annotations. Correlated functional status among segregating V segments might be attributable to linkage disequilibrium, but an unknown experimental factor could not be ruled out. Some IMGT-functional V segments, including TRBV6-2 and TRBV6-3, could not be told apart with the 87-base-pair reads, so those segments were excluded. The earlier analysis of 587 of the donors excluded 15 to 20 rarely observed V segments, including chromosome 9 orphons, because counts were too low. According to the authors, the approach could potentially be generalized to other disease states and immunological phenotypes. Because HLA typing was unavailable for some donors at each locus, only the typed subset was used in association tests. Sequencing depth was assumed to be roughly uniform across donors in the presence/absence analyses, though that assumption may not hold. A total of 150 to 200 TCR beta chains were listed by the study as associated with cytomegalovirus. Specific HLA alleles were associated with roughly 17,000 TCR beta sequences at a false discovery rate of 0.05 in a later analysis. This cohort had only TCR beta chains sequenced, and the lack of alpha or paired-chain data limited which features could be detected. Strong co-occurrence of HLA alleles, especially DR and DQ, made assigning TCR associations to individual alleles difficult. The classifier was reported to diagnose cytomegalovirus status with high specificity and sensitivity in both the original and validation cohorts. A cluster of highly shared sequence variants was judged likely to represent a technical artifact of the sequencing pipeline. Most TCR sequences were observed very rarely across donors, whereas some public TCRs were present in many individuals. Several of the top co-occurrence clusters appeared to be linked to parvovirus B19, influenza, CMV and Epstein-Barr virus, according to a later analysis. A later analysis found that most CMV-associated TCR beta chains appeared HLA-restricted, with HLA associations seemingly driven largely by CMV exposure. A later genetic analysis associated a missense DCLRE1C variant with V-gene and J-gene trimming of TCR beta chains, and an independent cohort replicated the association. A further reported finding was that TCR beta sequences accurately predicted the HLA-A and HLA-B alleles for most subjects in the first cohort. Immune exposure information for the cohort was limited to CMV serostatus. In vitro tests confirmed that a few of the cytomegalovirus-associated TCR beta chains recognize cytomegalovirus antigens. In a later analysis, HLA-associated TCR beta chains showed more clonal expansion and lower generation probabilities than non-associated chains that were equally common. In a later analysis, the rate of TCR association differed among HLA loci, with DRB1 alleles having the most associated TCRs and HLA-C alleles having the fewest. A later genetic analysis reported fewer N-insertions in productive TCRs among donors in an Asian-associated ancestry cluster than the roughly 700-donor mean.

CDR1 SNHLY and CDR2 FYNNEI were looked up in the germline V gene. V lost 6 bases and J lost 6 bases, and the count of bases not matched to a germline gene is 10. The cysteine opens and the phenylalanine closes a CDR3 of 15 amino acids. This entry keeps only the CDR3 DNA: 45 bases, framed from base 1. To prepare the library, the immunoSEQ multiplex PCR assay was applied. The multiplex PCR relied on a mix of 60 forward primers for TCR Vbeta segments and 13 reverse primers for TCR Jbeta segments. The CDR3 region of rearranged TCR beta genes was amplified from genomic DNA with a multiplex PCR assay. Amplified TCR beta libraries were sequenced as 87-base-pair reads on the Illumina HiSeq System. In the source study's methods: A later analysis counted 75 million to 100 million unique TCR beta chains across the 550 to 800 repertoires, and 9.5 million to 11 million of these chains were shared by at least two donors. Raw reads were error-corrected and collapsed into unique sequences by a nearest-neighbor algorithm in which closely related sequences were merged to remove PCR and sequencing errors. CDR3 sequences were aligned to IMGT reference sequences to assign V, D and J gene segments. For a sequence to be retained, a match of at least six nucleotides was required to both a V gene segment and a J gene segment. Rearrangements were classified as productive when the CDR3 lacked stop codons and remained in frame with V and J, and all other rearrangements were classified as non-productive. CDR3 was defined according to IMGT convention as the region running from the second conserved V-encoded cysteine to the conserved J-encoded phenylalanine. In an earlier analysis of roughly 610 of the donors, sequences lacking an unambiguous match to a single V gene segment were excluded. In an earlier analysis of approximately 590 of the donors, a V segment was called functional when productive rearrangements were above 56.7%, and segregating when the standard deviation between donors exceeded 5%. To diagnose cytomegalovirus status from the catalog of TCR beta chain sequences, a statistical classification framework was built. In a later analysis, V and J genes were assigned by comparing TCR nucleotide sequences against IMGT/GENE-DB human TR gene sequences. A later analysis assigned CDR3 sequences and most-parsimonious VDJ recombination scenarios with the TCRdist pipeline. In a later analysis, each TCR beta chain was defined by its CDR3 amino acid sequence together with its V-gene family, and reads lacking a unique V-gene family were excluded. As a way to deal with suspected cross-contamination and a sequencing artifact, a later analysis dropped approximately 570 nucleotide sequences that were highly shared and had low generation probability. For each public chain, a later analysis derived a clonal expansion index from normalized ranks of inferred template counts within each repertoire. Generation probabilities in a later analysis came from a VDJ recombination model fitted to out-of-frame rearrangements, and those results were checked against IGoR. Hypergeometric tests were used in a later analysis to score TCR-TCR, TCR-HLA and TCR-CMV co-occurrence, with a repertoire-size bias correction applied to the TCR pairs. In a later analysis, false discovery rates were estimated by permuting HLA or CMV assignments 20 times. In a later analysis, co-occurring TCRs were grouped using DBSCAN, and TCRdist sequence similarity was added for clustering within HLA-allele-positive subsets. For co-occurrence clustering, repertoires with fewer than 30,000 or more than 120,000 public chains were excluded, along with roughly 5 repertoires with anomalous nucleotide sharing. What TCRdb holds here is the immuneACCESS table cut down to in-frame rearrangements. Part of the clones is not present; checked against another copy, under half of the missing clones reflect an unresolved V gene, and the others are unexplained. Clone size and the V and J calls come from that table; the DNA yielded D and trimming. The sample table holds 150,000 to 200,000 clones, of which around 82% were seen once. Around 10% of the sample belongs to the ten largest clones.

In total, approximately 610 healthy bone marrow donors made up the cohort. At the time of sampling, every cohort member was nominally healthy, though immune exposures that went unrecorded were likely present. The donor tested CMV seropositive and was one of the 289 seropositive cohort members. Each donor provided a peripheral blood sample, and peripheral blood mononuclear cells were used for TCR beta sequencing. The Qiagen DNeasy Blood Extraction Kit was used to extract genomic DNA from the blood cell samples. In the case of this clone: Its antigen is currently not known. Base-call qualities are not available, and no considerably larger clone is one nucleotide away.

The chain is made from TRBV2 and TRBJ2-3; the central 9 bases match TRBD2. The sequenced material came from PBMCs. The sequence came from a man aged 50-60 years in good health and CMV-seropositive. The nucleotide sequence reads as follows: TGTGCCAGCAGGATGGAGCGGGGGGCTGGGGATACGCAGTATTTT. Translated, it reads CASRMERGAGDTQYF.